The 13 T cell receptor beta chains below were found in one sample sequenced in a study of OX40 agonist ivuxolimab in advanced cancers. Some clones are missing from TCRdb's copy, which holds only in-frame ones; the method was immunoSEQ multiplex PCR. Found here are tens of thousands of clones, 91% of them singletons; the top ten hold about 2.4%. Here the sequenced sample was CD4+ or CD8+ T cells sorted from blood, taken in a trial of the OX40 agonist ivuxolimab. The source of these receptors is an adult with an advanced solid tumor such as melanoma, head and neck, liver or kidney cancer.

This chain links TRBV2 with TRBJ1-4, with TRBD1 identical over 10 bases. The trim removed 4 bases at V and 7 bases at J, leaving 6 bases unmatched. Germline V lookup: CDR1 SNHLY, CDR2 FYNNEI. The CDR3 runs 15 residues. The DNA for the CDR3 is TGTGCCAGCAGTGTTTTGGGACAGGGGACTGAAAAACTGTTTTTT. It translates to CASSVLGQGTEKLFF.

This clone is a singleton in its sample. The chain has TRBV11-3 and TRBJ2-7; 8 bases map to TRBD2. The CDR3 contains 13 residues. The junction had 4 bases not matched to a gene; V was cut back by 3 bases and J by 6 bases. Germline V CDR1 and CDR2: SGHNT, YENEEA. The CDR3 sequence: CASSFGAGGEQYF. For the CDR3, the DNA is TGTGCCAGCAGCTTCGGGGCGGGAGGCGAGCAGTACTTC.

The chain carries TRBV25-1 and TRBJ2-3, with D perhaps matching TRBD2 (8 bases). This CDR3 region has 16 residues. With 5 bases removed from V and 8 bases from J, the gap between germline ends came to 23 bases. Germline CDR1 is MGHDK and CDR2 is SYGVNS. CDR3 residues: CASSSPAGRGPGTQYF. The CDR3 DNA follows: TGTGCCAGCAGTTCCCCGGCCGGGAGGGGGCCCGGTACGCAGTATTTT.

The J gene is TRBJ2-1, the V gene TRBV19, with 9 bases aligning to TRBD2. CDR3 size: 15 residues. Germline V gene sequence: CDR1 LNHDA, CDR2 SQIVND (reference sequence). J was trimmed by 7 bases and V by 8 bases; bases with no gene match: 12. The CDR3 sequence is CASRSAGGPRNEQFF. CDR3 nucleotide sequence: TGTGCCAGTCGCAGTGCGGGAGGGCCGAGGAATGAGCAGTTCTTC.

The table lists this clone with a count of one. This CDR3 reads CASAAVSSGNTIYF. The CDR3 coding sequence is TGTGCCAGCGCGGCAGTCTCCTCTGGAAACACCATATATTTT. The V gene is TRBV7-2, the J gene TRBJ1-3; D gene ambiguous. The CDR3 length is 14 residues. CDR1 is SGHTA, CDR2 FQGNSA, per germline. V dropped 8 bases and J dropped 0 bases, with 11 bases sitting between them.

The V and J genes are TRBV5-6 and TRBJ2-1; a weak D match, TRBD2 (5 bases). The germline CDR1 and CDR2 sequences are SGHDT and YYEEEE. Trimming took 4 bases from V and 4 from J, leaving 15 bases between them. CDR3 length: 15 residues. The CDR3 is CASSASAVQYNEQFF. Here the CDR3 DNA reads TGTGCCAGCAGCGCCTCAGCGGTTCAGTACAATGAGCAGTTCTTC.

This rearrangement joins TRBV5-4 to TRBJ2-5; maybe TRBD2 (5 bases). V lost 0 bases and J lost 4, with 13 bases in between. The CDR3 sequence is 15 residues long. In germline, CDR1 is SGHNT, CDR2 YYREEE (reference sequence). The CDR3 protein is CASSLGVGVAETQYF. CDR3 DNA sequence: TGTGCCAGCAGCTTGGGAGTGGGAGTGGCAGAGACCCAGTACTTC.

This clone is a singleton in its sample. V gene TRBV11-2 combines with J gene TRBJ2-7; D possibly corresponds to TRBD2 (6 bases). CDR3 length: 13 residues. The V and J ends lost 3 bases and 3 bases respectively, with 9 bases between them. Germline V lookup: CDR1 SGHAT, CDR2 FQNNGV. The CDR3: CASSLGLNYEQYF. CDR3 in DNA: TGTGCCAGCAGCTTGGGACTGAACTACGAGCAGTACTTC.

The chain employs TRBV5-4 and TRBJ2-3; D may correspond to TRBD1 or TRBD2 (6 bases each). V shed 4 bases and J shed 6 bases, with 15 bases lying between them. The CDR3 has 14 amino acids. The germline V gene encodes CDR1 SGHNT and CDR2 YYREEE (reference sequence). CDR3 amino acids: CASSGGTRGDTQYF. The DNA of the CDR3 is TGTGCCAGCAGCGGGGGGACGAGGGGGGATACGCAGTATTTT.

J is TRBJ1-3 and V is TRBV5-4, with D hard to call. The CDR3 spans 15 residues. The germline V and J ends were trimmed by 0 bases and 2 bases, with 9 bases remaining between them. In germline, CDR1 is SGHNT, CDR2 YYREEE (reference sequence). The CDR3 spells CASSLVGVTGNTIYF. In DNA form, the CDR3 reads TGTGCCAGCAGCTTGGTCGGGGTCACTGGAAACACCATATATTTT.

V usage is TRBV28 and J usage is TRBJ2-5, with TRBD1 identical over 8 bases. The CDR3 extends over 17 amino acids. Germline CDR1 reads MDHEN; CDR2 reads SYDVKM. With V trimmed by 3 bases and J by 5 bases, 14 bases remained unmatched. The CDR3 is CASSLSLGPGQEETQYF. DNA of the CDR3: TGTGCCAGCAGTTTGTCCCTGGGTCCGGGACAGGAGGAGACCCAGTACTTC.

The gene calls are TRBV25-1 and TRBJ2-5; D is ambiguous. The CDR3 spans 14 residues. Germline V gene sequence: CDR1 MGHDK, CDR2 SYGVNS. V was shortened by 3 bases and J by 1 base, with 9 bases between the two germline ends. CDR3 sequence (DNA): TGTGCCAGCAGTGAGCGGTCAGTCCAAGAGACCCAGTACTTC. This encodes CASSERSVQETQYF.

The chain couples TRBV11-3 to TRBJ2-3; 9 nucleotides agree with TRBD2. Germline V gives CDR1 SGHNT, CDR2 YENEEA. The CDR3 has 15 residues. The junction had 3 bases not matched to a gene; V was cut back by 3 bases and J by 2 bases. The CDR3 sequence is CASSFVAGDTDTQYF. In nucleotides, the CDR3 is TGTGCCAGCAGCTTTGTAGCGGGAGACACAGATACGCAGTATTTT.